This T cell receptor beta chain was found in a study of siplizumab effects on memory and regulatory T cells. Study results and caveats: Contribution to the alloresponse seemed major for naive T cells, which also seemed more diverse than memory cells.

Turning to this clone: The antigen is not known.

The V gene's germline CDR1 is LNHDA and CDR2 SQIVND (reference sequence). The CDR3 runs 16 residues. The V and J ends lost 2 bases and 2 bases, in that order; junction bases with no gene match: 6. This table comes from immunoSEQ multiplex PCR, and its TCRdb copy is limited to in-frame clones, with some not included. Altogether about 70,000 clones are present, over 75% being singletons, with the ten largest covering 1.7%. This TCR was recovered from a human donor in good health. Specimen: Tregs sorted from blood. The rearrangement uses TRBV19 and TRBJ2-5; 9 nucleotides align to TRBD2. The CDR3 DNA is TGTGCCAGTAGTATACTGGCTAGCGGGAATCAAGAGACCCAGTACTTC. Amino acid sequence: CASSILASGNQETQYF.